This paragraph covers one TCR beta chain sequence. Its antigen is undetermined. Clones were sequenced by immunoSEQ multiplex PCR, and TCRdb holds only the in-frame ones, with some missing. The sample records 45,000 to 65,000 clones, 70% to 90% being singletons. Trimming took 1 base from V and 2 from J, leaving 4 bases between them. This CDR3 has 13 amino acids. Looked up from germline, CDR1 is MGHRA and CDR2 is YSYEKL. The data derive from a study of OX40 agonist ivuxolimab in advanced cancers. Turning to the study itself: Patients' therapy was ivuxolimab, an antibody that acts as an agonist of OX40 (CD134).

The investigators sampled blood at baseline, at cycle 4 day 1, and at cycle 7 day 1. Notes on the study in general: The average count of expanded clones was higher among CD8+ T cells than among CD4+. The authors did not determine the antigen specificity of the expanded peripheral T cells.

The receptor was isolated from an adult with an advanced solid tumor such as melanoma, head and neck, liver or kidney cancer. V and J are TRBV4-1 and TRBJ2-3; no clear D gene. This material consisted of CD4+ or CD8+ T cells sorted from blood, taken in a trial of the OX40 agonist ivuxolimab. In DNA, the CDR3 is TGCGCCAGCAGCCAAGTTGCCACAGATACGCAGTATTTT. Its translation is CASSQVATDTQYF.